Listed here are 26 T cell receptor beta chains from one sample, sequenced in a study of blood T cell repertoires in COVID-19. TCRdb's copy holds only in-frame clones and misses some; the assay was immunoSEQ multiplex PCR. The sample records approximately 240,000 clones, 75% to 90% being singletons. The specimen was peripheral blood. The receptors come from a woman aged 25 to 45 who had recovered from COVID-19.

The chain links TRBV28 to TRBJ2-7; D may be TRBD2 (6 bases). This CDR3 is built from 12 residues. The ends were cut back, 6 bases at V and 1 base at J, with 7 bases in the middle. Germline V gives CDR1 MDHEN, CDR2 SYDVKM. CDR3 nucleotide sequence: TGTGCCAGCAGCGGGGGATCCTACGAGCAGTACTTC. It codes for CASSGGSYEQYF.

In this sample, this clone turned up once. The V and J genes are TRBV19 and TRBJ1-2; 8 bases align to TRBD1. The germline V gene encodes CDR1 LNHDA and CDR2 SQIVND (reference sequence). This CDR3 has 16 residues. Unmatched junction bases numbered 13, after V lost 4 bases and J lost 6 bases. CDR3 in DNA: TGTGCCAGTAGTAGAACACGGACAGGGAAAAGCGATGGCTACACCTTC. Translation gives CASSRTRTGKSDGYTF.

The chain is built from TRBV6-5 and TRBJ1-5, with 7 bases fitting TRBD1. Losses at the gene ends were 6 bases for V and 1 base for J; bases not matched to a gene: 6. CDR3 size: 15 residues. Germline V gene lookup returns CDR1 MNHEY and CDR2 SVGAGI. The CDR3 sequence is CASRATGDSNQPQHF. CDR3 coding DNA: TGTGCCAGCAGGGCCACAGGGGACAGCAATCAGCCCCAGCATTTT.

V is TRBV5-4 and J is TRBJ1-1; D remains unclear. Per germline, CDR1 SGHNT and CDR2 YYREEE (reference sequence). Between the trimmed V and J ends, which lost 0 bases and 8 bases, there was a span of 5 bases. The CDR3 runs to 11 residues. CDR3 DNA sequence: TGTGCCAGCAGCTTGGAGCGAGAAGCTTTCTTT. It encodes CASSLEREAFF. Based on the CDR3 plus reference TRBV5-4 and TRBJ1-1, the full variable domain is ETGVTQSPTHLIKTRGQQVTLRCSSQSGHNTVSWYQQALGQGPQFIFQYYREEENGRGNFPPRFSGLQFPNYSSELNVNALELDDSALYLCASSLEREAFFGQGTRLTVV.

V usage is TRBV7-6 and J usage is TRBJ1-4; D is possibly TRBD1 (6 bases). V lost 4 bases to trimming and J lost 4 bases, with 22 bases between them. The CDR3 has 18 amino acids. Germline V gene lookup returns CDR1 SGHVS and CDR2 FNYEAQ. In DNA, the CDR3 is TGTGCCAGCAGCTCCGCCGCCGTAACAGGGCCGGATAATGAAAAACTGTTTTTT. This encodes CASSSAAVTGPDNEKLFF.

The chain couples TRBV5-1 to TRBJ2-2; possibly TRBD2 for D (5 bases). The V and J ends lost 4 bases and 6 bases respectively, with 10 bases between them. The CDR3 totals 13 residues. Germline CDR1 and CDR2: SGHRS and YFSETQ. CDR3 DNA: TGCGCCAGCAGCCCGGGATGGGCCGGGGAGCTGTTTTTT. This codes for CASSPGWAGELFF.

The chain uses TRBV7-3 and TRBJ2-2; 8 bases fit TRBD1. CDR1 and CDR2 from the germline V gene are SGHTA and FQGTGA. The CDR3 sequence is 16 residues long. V lost 1 base and J lost 6; bases outside the gene matches: 7. The CDR3 DNA is TGTGCCAGCAGCTTAATATCGAGCAGGGGGCCCGGGGAGCTGTTTTTT. Translating it yields CASSLISSRGPGELFF. Complete variable domain (other parts from reference TRBV7-3 and TRBJ2-2): GAGVSQTPSNKVTEKGKYVELRCDPISGHTALYWYRQSLGQGPEFLIYFQGTGAADDSGLPNDRFFAVRPEGSVSTLKIQRTERGDSAVYLCASSLISSRGPGELFFGEGSRLTVL.

The chain recombines TRBV7-2 with TRBJ1-2, with 7 bases aligning to TRBD1. The germline V gene has CDR1 SGHTA and CDR2 FQGNSA. This CDR3 has 16 residues. The J segment lost 4 bases and the V segment lost 2 bases, leaving 10 bases of the junction unmatched. CDR3 nucleotides: TGTGCCAGCAGCTTATCATCCGGGACAGAGAGCTATGGCTACACCTTC. Its translation is CASSLSSGTESYGYTF.

The chain has TRBV15 and TRBJ2-7; D might be TRBD1 (5 bases). The CDR3 is made up of 15 amino acids. V shed 0 bases and J shed 2 bases, with 11 bases lying between them. Germline lookup yields CDR1 LNHNV and CDR2 YYDKDF (reference sequence). CDR3 amino acids: CATSRDLGATYEQYF. Here the CDR3 DNA reads TGTGCCACCAGCAGAGACCTTGGGGCCACCTACGAGCAGTACTTC.

This clone was seen more than once but under ten times. The chain is built from TRBV14 and TRBJ1-2; the D gene is possibly TRBD1 (5 bases). V dropped 1 base and J dropped 8 bases, with 14 bases sitting between them. Germline loops: CDR1 SGHDN, CDR2 FVKESK. The CDR3 has 14 amino acids. CDR3 sequence (DNA): TGTGCCAGCAGCCAAGTGGAGGGGATCGGGGGCTACACCTTC. This encodes CASSQVEGIGGYTF.

This rearrangement joins TRBV9 to TRBJ1-2; D not resolved. The CDR3 sequence is 15 residues long. Germline-derived CDR1 and CDR2 are SGDLS and YYNGEE. V was trimmed by 4 bases and J by 4 bases, leaving 17 bases between them. As DNA, the CDR3 is TGTGCCAGCAGCCCAGAACCCCTTAGCGTCTATGGCTACACCTTC. Its translation: CASSPEPLSVYGYTF.

The rearrangement uses TRBV5-1 and TRBJ1-2; a weak D match, TRBD1 (6 bases). The CDR3 runs 17 residues. The germline V and J ends were trimmed by 7 bases and 2 bases, with 24 bases remaining between them. Looked up from germline, CDR1 is SGHRS and CDR2 is YFSETQ. CDR3 coding DNA: TGCGCCAGCCGTATTTCAACAGGCAGGGGTGAAAACTATGGCTACACCTTC. Its translation is CASRISTGRGENYGYTF. The variable domain in full, with the rest retrieved from reference TRBV5-1 and TRBJ1-2, is KAGVTQTPRYLIKTRGQQVTLSCSPISGHRSVSWYQQTPGQGLQFLFEYFSETQRNKGNFPGRFSGRQFSNSRSEMNVSTLELGDSALYLCASRISTGRGENYGYTFGSGTRLTVV.

The chain couples TRBV14 to TRBJ1-6; D ambiguous. The CDR3 extends over 13 amino acids. With 0 bases removed from V and 10 bases from J, the gap between germline ends came to 7 bases. Germline CDR1 reads SGHDN; CDR2 reads FVKESK. Here the CDR3 reads CASSQDLGSPLHF. As DNA, the CDR3 is TGTGCCAGCAGCCAAGATCTTGGCTCACCCCTCCACTTT.

V and J are TRBV24-1 and TRBJ1-2; D possibly corresponds to TRBD1 (6 bases). Trimming removed 4 bases from V and 7 bases from J, with 21 bases in between. The CDR3 is made up of 16 amino acids. Germline V gene sequence: CDR1 KGHDR, CDR2 SFDVKD. The CDR3 DNA is TGTGCCACCAGTGACCATAAACAGGGCCCAAGTTGTGGCTACACCTTC. As protein: CATSDHKQGPSCGYTF.

The chain joins TRBV7-6 to TRBJ1-4; 10 bases are shared with TRBD1. CDR1 is SGHVS and CDR2 is FNYEAQ in the germline V gene. CDR3 size: 19 residues. V dropped 0 bases and J dropped 6; count of bases not matched to a gene: 13. The CDR3 region has the DNA TGTGCCAGCAGCTTAGCGCCTGGGACAGGGGATGGTTTTGATGAAAAACTGTTTTTT. It specifies CASSLAPGTGDGFDEKLFF.

The chain recombines TRBV2 with TRBJ2-7; weak D call: TRBD1 (5 bases). Germline V lookup: CDR1 SNHLY, CDR2 FYNNEI. Trimming removed 2 bases from V and 4 bases from J, with 12 bases in between. The CDR3 consists of 14 residues. In DNA, the CDR3 is TGTGCCAGCAGTGAAAGGGGCGCGATTTACGAGCAGTACTTC. It encodes CASSERGAIYEQYF.

The rearrangement links TRBV7-9 to TRBJ1-6; 9 bases map to TRBD1. This CDR3 spans 15 amino acids. After removal of 4 bases from V and 9 bases from J, the junction contained 7 bases not matched to a gene. CDR1 and CDR2 (germline): SEHNR, FQNEAQ (reference sequence). This CDR3 is CASSSRDRDPSPLHF. DNA of the CDR3: TGTGCCAGCAGCTCCCGGGACAGGGATCCTTCACCCCTCCACTTT.

This chain uses TRBV3-1 (or the pseudogene TRBV3-2) with TRBJ2-6, with TRBD2 matching 11 bases. CDR3 size: 23 residues. The V gene end was trimmed by 0 bases and the J gene end by 0 bases; junction bases not matched to a gene: 16. CDR1 LGHDT and CDR2 YNNKEL come from the germline V gene (reference sequence). CDR3 amino acids: CASSQDLRLAGGFANSGANVLTF. The CDR3 nucleotides read TGTGCCAGCAGCCAAGATCTGCGCCTAGCGGGGGGATTCGCAAACTCTGGGGCCAACGTCCTGACTTTC.

This clone appeared once. J is TRBJ1-4 and V is TRBV28; D might be TRBD1 (5 bases). From germline, CDR1 is MDHEN and CDR2 SYDVKM. The CDR3 length is 15 residues. V was clipped by 3 bases and J by 8 bases, with 16 bases between them. CDR3 sequence (DNA): TGTGCCAGCAGTTTGGGGGGGTTGAGACGGGAAAAACTGTTTTTT. Translation gives CASSLGGLRREKLFF. Looking up the rest from reference TRBV28 and TRBJ1-4 gives the full variable domain: DVKVTQSSRYLVKRTGEKVFLECVQDMDHENMFWYRQDPGLGLRLIYFSYDVKMKEKGDIPEGYSVSREKKERFSLILESASTNQTSMYLCASSLGGLRREKLFFGSGTQLSVL.

The chain carries TRBV3-1 (or the pseudogene TRBV3-2) and TRBJ1-6; D perhaps matches TRBD1 (5 bases). The CDR3 contains 18 residues. V lost 1 base to trimming and J lost 5 bases, with 18 bases between them. CDR1 and CDR2 (germline): LGHDT, YNNKEL (reference sequence). The CDR3 sequence is CASSQVWGSFGDNSPLHF. The CDR3 DNA is TGTGCCAGCAGCCAAGTGTGGGGCAGTTTTGGAGATAATTCACCCCTCCACTTT.

The chain joins TRBV7-7 to TRBJ2-5; a weak D match, TRBD1 (5 bases). Between the trimmed V and J ends, which lost 1 base and 5 bases, there was a span of 14 bases. The CDR3 totals 15 residues. Germline CDR1 and CDR2: SSHAT and FNYEAQ (reference sequence). CDR3 DNA: TGTGCCAGCAGCTTAGGACAGCCGGGCGGTGAGACCCAGTACTTC. It encodes CASSLGQPGGETQYF.

The chain employs TRBV4-1 and TRBJ2-4; D not resolved. The CDR3 has 16 residues. The ends were cut back, 1 base at V and 3 bases at J, with 13 bases in the middle. The germline V gene encodes CDR1 MGHRA and CDR2 YSYEKL. CDR3 DNA sequence: TGCGCCAGCAGCCAAGGGCCGGGTACGGGCAAAAACATTCAGTACTTC. It yields the protein CASSQGPGTGKNIQYF.

The V gene is TRBV9, the J gene TRBJ1-1; a possible D gene is TRBD1 (6 bases). Germline CDR1 SGDLS, CDR2 YYNGEE. Trimming stripped 4 bases from V and 4 bases from J, with 11 bases between. This CDR3 spans 13 amino acids. As DNA, the CDR3 is TGTGCCAGCAGCAGGGGGAAGGCCACTGAAGCTTTCTTT. This encodes CASSRGKATEAFF.

The rearrangement links TRBV5-1 to TRBJ2-3; 10 bases align to TRBD2. Germline V gives CDR1 SGHRS, CDR2 YFSETQ. CDR3 size: 17 residues. Trimming took 1 base from V and 1 from J; bases not matched to a gene: 6. For the CDR3, the DNA is TGCGCCAGCAGCTTGACAGCGGGGGGGCCGGGCACAGATACGCAGTATTTT. Amino acid sequence: CASSLTAGGPGTDTQYF.

As regards this clone: This likely comes from a read error, as the CDR3 has no conserved phenylalanine or tryptophan at its end. Because the CDR3's place on the DNA is in doubt, the DNA is left out and the CDR3 is given as listed by TCRdb. The chain employs TRBV19 and TRBJ2-3; TRBD2, the table's D call, was not compared with the DNA. Per germline, CDR1 LNHDA and CDR2 SQIVND (reference sequence). The CDR3 is 10 residues long, ends included. The CDR3: CASSPRDPKM.

The chain carries TRBV7-9 and TRBJ1-2, with unresolved D. The CDR3 sequence is 12 residues long. V lost 1 base and J 7 bases, leaving 7 bases between the germline ends. From germline, CDR1 is SEHNR and CDR2 FQNEAQ (reference sequence). DNA for the CDR3: TGTGCCAGCAGCTTAGAGGCGGTTGGCTACACCTTC. This encodes CASSLEAVGYTF.